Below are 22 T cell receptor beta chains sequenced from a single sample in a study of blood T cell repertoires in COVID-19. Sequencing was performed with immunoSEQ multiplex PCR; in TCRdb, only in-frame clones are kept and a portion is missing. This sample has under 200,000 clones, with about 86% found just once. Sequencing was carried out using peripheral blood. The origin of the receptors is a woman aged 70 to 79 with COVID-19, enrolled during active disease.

CDR3: CASSQESQGASEKLFF. In DNA, the CDR3 is TGTGCCAGCAGCCAAGAATCACAGGGGGCTAGTGAAAAACTGTTTTTT. V and J are TRBV3-1 (or the pseudogene TRBV3-2) and TRBJ1-4; 9 bases are shared with TRBD1. Looked up from germline, CDR1 is LGHDT and CDR2 is YNNKEL (reference sequence). Losses at the gene ends were 0 bases for V and 7 bases for J; bases not matched to a gene: 6. CDR3 length: 16 amino acids.

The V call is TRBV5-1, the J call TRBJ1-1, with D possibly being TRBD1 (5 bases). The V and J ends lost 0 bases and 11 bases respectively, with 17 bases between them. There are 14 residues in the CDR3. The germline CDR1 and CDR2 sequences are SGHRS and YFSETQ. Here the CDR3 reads CASSLGQSLGYAFF. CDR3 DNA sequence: TGCGCCAGCAGCTTGGGACAGTCGCTCGGCTATGCTTTCTTT.

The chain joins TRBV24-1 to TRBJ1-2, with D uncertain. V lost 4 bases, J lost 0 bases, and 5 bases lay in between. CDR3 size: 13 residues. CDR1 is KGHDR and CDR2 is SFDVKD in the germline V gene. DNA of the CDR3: TGTGCCACCAGTGAGGCAGCTAACTATGGCTACACCTTC. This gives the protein CATSEAANYGYTF.

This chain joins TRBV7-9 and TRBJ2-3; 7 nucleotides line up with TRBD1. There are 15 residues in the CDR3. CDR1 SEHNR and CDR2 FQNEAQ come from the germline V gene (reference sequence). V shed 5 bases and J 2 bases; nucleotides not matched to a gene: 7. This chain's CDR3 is CASSPGQVLTDTQYF. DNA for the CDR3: TGTGCCAGCAGCCCCGGACAGGTTCTCACAGATACGCAGTATTTT.

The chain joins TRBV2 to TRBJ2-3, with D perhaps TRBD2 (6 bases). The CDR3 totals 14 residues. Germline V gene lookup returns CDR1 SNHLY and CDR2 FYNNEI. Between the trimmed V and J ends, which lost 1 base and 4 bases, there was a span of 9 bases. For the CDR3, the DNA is TGTGCCAGCAGTGAAGGCTGGGGGGCAGATACGCAGTATTTT. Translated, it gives CASSEGWGADTQYF.

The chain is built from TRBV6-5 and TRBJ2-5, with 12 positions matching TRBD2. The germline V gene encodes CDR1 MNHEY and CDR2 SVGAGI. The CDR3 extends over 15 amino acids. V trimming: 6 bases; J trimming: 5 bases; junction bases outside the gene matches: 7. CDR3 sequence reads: CASRHGLAGLETQYF. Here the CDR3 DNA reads TGTGCCAGCAGGCACGGACTAGCGGGGTTGGAGACCCAGTACTTC.

The CDR3 DNA sequence: TGTGCCAGCAGCTTAAGGGGCGTAGCGGCCAATGAGCAGTTCTTC. Amino acid sequence: CASSLRGVAANEQFF. The rearrangement joins TRBV7-2 to TRBJ2-1; tentatively, D is TRBD2 (6 bases). The CDR3 loop spans 15 amino acids. The germline gives CDR1 SGHTA, CDR2 FQGNSA. The V gene lost 2 bases and the J gene lost 6 bases, with 14 bases spanning the gap.

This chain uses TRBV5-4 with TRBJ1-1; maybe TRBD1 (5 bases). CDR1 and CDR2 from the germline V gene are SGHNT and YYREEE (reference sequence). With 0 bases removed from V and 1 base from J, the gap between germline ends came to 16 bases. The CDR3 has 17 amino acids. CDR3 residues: CASSLARGGAGNTEAFF. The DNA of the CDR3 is TGTGCCAGCAGCTTGGCGAGGGGAGGGGCAGGGAACACTGAAGCTTTCTTT.

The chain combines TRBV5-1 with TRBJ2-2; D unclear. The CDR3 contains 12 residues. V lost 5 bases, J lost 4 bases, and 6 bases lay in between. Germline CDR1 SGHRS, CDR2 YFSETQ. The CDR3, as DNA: TGCGCCAGCAGTCCTAGCACCGGGGAGCTGTTTTTT. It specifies CASSPSTGELFF.

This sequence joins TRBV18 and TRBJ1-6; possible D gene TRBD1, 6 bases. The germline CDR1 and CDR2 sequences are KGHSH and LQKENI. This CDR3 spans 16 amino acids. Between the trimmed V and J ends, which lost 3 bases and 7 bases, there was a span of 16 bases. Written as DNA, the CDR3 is TGTGCCAGCTCACCCTACTGGGACATGAGCAATTCACCCCTCCACTTT. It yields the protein CASSPYWDMSNSPLHF.

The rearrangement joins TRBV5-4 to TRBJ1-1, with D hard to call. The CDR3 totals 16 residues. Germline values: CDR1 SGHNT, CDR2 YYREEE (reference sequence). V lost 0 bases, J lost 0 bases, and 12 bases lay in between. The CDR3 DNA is TGTGCCAGCAGCTTGGACCTACGGAGTATGAACACTGAAGCTTTCTTT. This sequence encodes CASSLDLRSMNTEAFF.

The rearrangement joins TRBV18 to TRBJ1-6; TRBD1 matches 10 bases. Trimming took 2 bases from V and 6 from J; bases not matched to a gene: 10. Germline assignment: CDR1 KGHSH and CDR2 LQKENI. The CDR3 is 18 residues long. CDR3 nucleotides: TGTGCCAGCTCACCAAGACAGGGGGCGACTGAGGCTAATTCACCCCTCCACTTT. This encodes CASSPRQGATEANSPLHF.

The CDR3 is CATSERNRGHNQPQHF. DNA for the CDR3: TGTGCCACCAGTGAACGAAATCGGGGACACAATCAGCCCCAGCATTTT. This rearrangement joins TRBV24-1 to TRBJ1-5; tentatively, D is TRBD1 (6 bases). The ends were cut back, 4 bases at V and 3 bases at J, with 15 bases in the middle. Looked up from germline, CDR1 is KGHDR and CDR2 is SFDVKD. CDR3 length equals 16 residues.

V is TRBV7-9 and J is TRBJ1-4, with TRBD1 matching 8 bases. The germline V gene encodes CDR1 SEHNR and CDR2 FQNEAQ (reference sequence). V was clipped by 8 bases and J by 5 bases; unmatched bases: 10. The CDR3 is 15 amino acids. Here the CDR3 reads CASGSWTGFNEKLFF. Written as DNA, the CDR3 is TGTGCCAGCGGCAGCTGGACAGGGTTCAATGAAAAACTGTTTTTT.

The CDR3 sequence is CASSPGQGDQPQHF. The CDR3 nucleotides read TGTGCCAGCTCACCCGGACAGGGTGATCAGCCCCAGCATTTT. The gene calls are TRBV18 and TRBJ1-5, with 8 bases identical to TRBD1. Germline V CDR1 and CDR2: KGHSH, LQKENI. CDR3 length: 14 amino acids. J lost 5 bases, V lost 3 bases, and 3 bases had no gene match.

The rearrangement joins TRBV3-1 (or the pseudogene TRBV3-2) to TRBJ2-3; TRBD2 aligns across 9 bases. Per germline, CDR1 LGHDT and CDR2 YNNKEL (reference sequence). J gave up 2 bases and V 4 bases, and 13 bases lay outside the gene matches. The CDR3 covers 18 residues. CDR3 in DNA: TGTGCCAGCAGCCCTTCTAGGGGCCTAGCGGGACCCACAGATACGCAGTATTTT. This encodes CASSPSRGLAGPTDTQYF.

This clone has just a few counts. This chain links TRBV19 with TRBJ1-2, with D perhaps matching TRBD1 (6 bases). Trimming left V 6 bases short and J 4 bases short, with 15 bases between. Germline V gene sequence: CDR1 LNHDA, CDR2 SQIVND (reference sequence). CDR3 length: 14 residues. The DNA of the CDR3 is TGTGCCAGTAGCGGACAGCTATTTTTCTATGGCTACACCTTC. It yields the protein CASSGQLFFYGYTF.

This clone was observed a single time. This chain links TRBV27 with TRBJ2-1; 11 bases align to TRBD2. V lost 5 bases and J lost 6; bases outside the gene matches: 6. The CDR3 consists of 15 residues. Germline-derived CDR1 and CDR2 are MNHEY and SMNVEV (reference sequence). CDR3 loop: CASSRSGGASNEQFF. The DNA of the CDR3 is TGTGCCAGCAGTCGTAGCGGGGGGGCCTCCAATGAGCAGTTCTTC.

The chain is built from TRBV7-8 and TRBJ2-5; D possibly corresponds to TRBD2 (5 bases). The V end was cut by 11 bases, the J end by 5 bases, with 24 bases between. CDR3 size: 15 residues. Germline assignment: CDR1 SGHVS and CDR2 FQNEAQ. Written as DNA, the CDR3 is TGTGCCCCCCATCGGAGGAAACTAAGCGTGGAGACCCAGTACTTC. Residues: CAPHRRKLSVETQYF.

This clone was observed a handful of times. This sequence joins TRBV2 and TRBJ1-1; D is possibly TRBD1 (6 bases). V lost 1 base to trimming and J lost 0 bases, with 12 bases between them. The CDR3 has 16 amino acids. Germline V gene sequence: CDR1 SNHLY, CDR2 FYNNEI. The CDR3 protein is CASSEGGGGMNTEAFF. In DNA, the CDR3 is TGTGCCAGCAGTGAAGGGGGGGGCGGCATGAACACTGAAGCTTTCTTT.

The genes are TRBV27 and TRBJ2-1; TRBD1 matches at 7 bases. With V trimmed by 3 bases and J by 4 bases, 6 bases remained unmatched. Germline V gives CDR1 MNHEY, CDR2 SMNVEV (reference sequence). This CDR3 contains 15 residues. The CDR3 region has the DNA TGTGCCAGCAGTTTGCTCGCAGGGGGATACAATGAGCAGTTCTTC. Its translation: CASSLLAGGYNEQFF.

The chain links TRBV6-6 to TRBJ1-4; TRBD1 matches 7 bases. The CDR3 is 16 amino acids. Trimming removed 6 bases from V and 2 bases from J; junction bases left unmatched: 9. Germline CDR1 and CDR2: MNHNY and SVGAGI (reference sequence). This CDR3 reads CASREQGSFTNEKLFF. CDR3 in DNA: TGTGCCAGCAGGGAACAGGGGTCGTTCACTAATGAAAAACTGTTTTTT.